These 21 T cell receptor beta chains came from one sample sequenced in a study of PD-L1 blockade in urothelial cancer. The time point is: peripheral blood 6 weeks after treatment start. Assay: immunoSEQ multiplex PCR; the TCRdb copy retains only in-frame clones and omits some. The sample consists of more than 45,000 clones, around 86% of them appearing once. The sequences come from PBMCs, collected around atezolizumab (anti-PD-L1) treatment. The receptor set was obtained from a man aged 60 to 69 with urothelial cancer.

This chain joins TRBV27 and TRBJ2-3; TRBD2 agrees at 12 bases. CDR1 and CDR2 from the germline V gene are MNHEY and SMNVEV (reference sequence). The CDR3 has 15 amino acids. J gave up 6 bases and V 5 bases, and 6 bases lay outside the gene matches. CDR3 residues: CASSTTSGGLDTQYF. In DNA, the CDR3 is TGTGCCAGCAGTACGACTAGCGGGGGCTTGGATACGCAGTATTTT.

This rearrangement joins TRBV19 to TRBJ2-4; 10 bases match TRBD1. With 1 base clipped from V and 0 bases from J, the junction kept 9 bases outside the gene matches. The CDR3 is 19 amino acids. The germline V gene encodes CDR1 LNHDA and CDR2 SQIVND (reference sequence). The CDR3 spells CASSIAGTGASLAKNIQYF. The CDR3 DNA reads TGTGCCAGTAGTATAGCTGGGACAGGGGCATCACTAGCCAAAAACATTCAGTACTTC.

The chain uses TRBV19 and TRBJ2-1; D might be TRBD2 (5 bases). Between the trimmed V and J ends, which lost 6 bases and 5 bases, there was a span of 17 bases. Germline-derived CDR1 and CDR2 are LNHDA and SQIVND (reference sequence). The CDR3 has 15 residues. The CDR3 DNA sequence: TGTGCCAGTAGCGGCGGCGGGCAGTACAACAATGAGCAGTTCTTC. Residues: CASSGGGQYNNEQFF.

The chain joins TRBV5-6 to TRBJ1-2; D is ambiguous. Germline CDR1 is SGHDT and CDR2 is YYEEEE. The CDR3 has 15 amino acids. The V end lost 4 bases, the J end lost 0 bases, and 13 bases lay between the germline ends. CDR3 region: CASSGLVSANYGYTF. As DNA, the CDR3 is TGTGCCAGCAGCGGTTTGGTGTCGGCTAACTATGGCTACACCTTC.

The chain is built from TRBV5-1 and TRBJ1-1; a weak D match, TRBD1 (5 bases). V dropped 2 bases and J dropped 6 bases, with 17 bases sitting between them. CDR1 is SGHRS, CDR2 YFSETQ, per germline. The CDR3 is 15 residues long. CDR3 bases: TGCGCCAGCAGCTTCACCTCGGCAGGGCTACCTGAAGCTTTCTTT. Its translation: CASSFTSAGLPEAFF.

The chain links TRBV4-1 to TRBJ2-1; 8 nucleotides agree with TRBD2. Germline CDR1 is MGHRA and CDR2 is YSYEKL. The CDR3 has 15 residues. The V segment lost 4 bases and the J segment 5 bases; nucleotides outside the gene matches: 7. The chain's CDR3 is CASSLLGTRDNEQFF. CDR3 nucleotides: TGCGCCAGCAGCCTTCTTGGGACTAGGGACAATGAGCAGTTCTTC.

This chain connects TRBV7-9 to TRBJ2-5; tentatively, D is TRBD2 (5 bases). CDR1 and CDR2 (germline): SEHNR, FQNEAQ (reference sequence). Trimming cost V 5 bases and J 4 bases, with 17 bases left between them. This CDR3 contains 15 residues. CDR3 DNA sequence: TGTGCCAGCAGCGACTACCGGGGAAACAGAGAGACCCAGTACTTC. Translation gives CASSDYRGNRETQYF.

The chain is built from TRBV13 and TRBJ2-1; D gene unclear. CDR1 and CDR2 from the germline V gene are PRHDT and FYEKMQ (reference sequence). The CDR3 is 11 residues long. Trimming removed 1 base at V and 11 bases at J, with 6 bases between. CDR3 DNA sequence: TGTGCCAGCAGCTTAGTTGTAAAGCAGTTCTTC. This translates into CASSLVVKQFF.

This chain uses TRBV18 with TRBJ2-7, with a possible D match to TRBD2 (5 bases). Germline CDR1 is KGHSH and CDR2 is LQKENI. The V gene lost 6 bases and the J gene lost 3 bases, with 12 bases spanning the gap. The CDR3 is 13 amino acids. CDR3 in amino acids: CASSAGINYEQYF. In nucleotides, the CDR3 is TGTGCCAGCTCGGCCGGGATTAACTACGAGCAGTACTTC.

The chain has TRBV30 and TRBJ1-1; maybe TRBD1 (6 bases). V lost 0 bases and J lost 7, with 12 bases in between. The CDR3 length is 13 residues. Germline values: CDR1 GTSNPN, CDR2 SVGIG (reference sequence). The CDR3 sequence: CAWSVQGYGEAFF. The CDR3 bases are TGTGCCTGGAGTGTGCAGGGGTACGGTGAAGCTTTCTTT.

The chain is built from TRBV4-3 and TRBJ2-1, with 14 bases matching TRBD2. The CDR3 extends over 17 amino acids. V trimming: 8 bases; J trimming: 1 base; junction bases outside the gene matches: 7. Germline-derived CDR1 and CDR2 are LGHNA and YSLEER. The CDR3: CASSRLAGGMSYNEQFF. The CDR3 bases are TGCGCCAGCTCCCGACTAGCGGGGGGGATGTCCTACAATGAGCAGTTCTTC.

The chain couples TRBV6-1 to TRBJ2-5; maybe TRBD1 (5 bases). The CDR3 totals 17 residues. Germline CDR1 and CDR2: MNHNS and SASEGT. The V and J ends lost 4 bases and 0 bases respectively, with 18 bases between them. This chain's CDR3 is CASSVVQGRLNQETQYF. CDR3 bases: TGTGCCAGCAGTGTGGTGCAGGGTAGATTAAACCAAGAGACCCAGTACTTC.

This clone appeared once. The V gene is TRBV27, the J gene TRBJ1-3, with 8 bases lining up with TRBD1. The V and J ends lost 6 bases and 4 bases, in that order; junction bases with no gene match: 5. Germline-derived CDR1 and CDR2 are MNHEY and SMNVEV (reference sequence). This CDR3 comprises 14 residues. The CDR3 sequence is CASSQGARGNTIYF. In DNA, the CDR3 is TGTGCCAGCAGCCAGGGGGCACGAGGAAACACCATATATTTT.

This chain uses TRBV18 with TRBJ2-2, with a tentative D call TRBD2 (5 bases). V lost 5 bases to trimming and J lost 4 bases, with 14 bases between them. CDR3 length: 15 amino acids. Germline values: CDR1 KGHSH, CDR2 LQKENI. CDR3: CASSALSGSTGELFF. The CDR3 bases are TGTGCCAGCTCAGCGCTGTCGGGATCCACCGGGGAGCTGTTTTTT.

The chain links TRBV7-2 to TRBJ2-3; D not resolved. The length of the CDR3 is 15 residues. Germline assignment: CDR1 SGHTA and CDR2 FQGNSA. Trimming pared 5 bases from V and 1 base from J, leaving 13 bases between. CDR3: CASSDGPAGTDTQYF. Here the CDR3 DNA reads TGTGCCAGCAGCGATGGCCCCGCGGGCACAGATACGCAGTATTTT.

This chain connects TRBV5-4 to TRBJ2-3, with 9 bases identical to TRBD2. From germline, CDR1 is SGHNT and CDR2 YYREEE (reference sequence). This CDR3 contains 14 residues. V lost 0 bases, J lost 6 bases, and 2 bases stayed unmatched. DNA for the CDR3: TGTGCCAGCAGCTTGGGAGGACTAGCGGATACGCAGTATTTT. This translates into CASSLGGLADTQYF.

This clone appeared once. The chain combines TRBV6-1 with TRBJ1-4; D is uncertain. This CDR3 comprises 15 residues. CDR1 MNHNS and CDR2 SASEGT come from the germline V gene. Trimming stripped 2 bases from V and 8 bases from J, with 15 bases between. The CDR3 region is CASSEILVQMEKLFF. The CDR3 nucleotides read TGTGCCAGCAGTGAAATTTTAGTTCAAATGGAAAAACTGTTTTTT.

A single count supports this clone. CDR3 amino acids: CASSPVGGDGYTF. For the CDR3, the DNA is TGTGCCAGCAGCCCAGTTGGAGGGGATGGCTACACCTTC. This chain connects TRBV7-9 to TRBJ1-2; weak D call: TRBD1 (5 bases). CDR3 length equals 13 residues. From germline, CDR1 is SEHNR and CDR2 FQNEAQ (reference sequence). Deletions cut 5 bases from V and 6 bases from J, with 13 bases between.

J is TRBJ1-6 and V is TRBV5-8, with TRBD1 matching 8 bases. Germline CDR1 is SGHTS and CDR2 is YDEGEE. The CDR3 consists of 14 residues. Trimming removed 4 bases from V and 8 bases from J; junction bases left unmatched: 5. This CDR3 reads CASSRGQGYSPLHF. In DNA, the CDR3 is TGTGCCAGCAGCCGAGGACAGGGCTATTCACCCCTCCACTTT.

This chain links TRBV15 with TRBJ2-1; possible D gene TRBD2, 5 bases. This CDR3 region has 13 residues. From germline, CDR1 is LNHNV and CDR2 YYDKDF (reference sequence). The V end lost 4 bases, the J end lost 4 bases, and 8 bases lay between the germline ends. CDR3 loop: CATSKAGYNEQFF. CDR3 coding DNA: TGTGCCACCAGCAAGGCGGGTTACAATGAGCAGTTCTTC.

The chain couples TRBV19 to TRBJ1-1; 8 nucleotides match TRBD1. The trim removed 9 bases at V and 2 bases at J, leaving 8 bases unmatched. This CDR3 region has 14 residues. Germline V gene lookup returns CDR1 LNHDA and CDR2 SQIVND (reference sequence). The CDR3 loop is CASLRTGLNTEAFF. The DNA of the CDR3 is TGTGCCAGCCTTAGGACAGGGCTTAACACTGAAGCTTTCTTT.